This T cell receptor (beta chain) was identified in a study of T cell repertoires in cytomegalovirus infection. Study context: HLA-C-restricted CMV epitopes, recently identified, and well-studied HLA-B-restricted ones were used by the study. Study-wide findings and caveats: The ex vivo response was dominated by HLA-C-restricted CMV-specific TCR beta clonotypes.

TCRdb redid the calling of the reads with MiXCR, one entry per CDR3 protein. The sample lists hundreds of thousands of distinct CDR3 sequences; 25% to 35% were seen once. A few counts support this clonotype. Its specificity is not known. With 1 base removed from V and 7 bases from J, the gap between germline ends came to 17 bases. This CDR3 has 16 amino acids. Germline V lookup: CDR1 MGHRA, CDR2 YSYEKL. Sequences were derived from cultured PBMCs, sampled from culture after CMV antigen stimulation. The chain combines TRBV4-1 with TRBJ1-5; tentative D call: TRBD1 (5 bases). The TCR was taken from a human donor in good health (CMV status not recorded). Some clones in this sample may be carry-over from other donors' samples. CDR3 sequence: CASSQGRARGPQPQHF. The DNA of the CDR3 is TGCGCCAGCAGCCAAGGAAGGGCCCGGGGCCCCCAGCCCCAGCATTTT.